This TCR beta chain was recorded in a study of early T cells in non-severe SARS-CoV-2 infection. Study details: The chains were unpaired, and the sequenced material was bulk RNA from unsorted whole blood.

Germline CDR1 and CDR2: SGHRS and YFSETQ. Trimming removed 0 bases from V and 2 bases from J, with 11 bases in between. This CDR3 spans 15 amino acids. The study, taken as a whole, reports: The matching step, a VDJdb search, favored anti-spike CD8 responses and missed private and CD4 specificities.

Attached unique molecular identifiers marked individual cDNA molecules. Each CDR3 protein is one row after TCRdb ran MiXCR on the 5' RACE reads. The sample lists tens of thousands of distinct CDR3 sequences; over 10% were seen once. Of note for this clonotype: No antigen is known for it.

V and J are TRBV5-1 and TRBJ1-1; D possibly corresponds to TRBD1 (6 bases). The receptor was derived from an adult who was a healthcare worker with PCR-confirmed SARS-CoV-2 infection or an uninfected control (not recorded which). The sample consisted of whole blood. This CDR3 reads CASSLGAGVNTEAFF. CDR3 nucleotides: TGCGCCAGCAGCTTGGGGGCAGGGGTTAACACTGAAGCTTTCTTT.